Below, one TCR beta chain is given with its context. The data were taken from a study of blood T cell repertoires in COVID-19. Study-level background: The study drew acute and convalescent COVID-19 samples from the United States, Italy and Spain.

The CDR3 consists of 13 residues. Germline V gene data show CDR1 as MDHEN and CDR2 as SYDVKM. V lost 7 bases, J lost 2 bases, and 3 bases stayed unmatched. Profiled with immunoSEQ multiplex PCR; TCRdb holds only in-frame clones, not every one. The data show under 200,000 clones, just under 85% seen once. This clonotype originated in a woman older than 75 with COVID-19, enrolled during active disease. Sequences were obtained from peripheral blood. The chain couples TRBV28 to TRBJ1-2, with TRBD1 matching over 8 bases. This CDR3 is CASTWDRNYGYTF. The CDR3 DNA sequence: TGTGCCAGCACCTGGGACAGGAACTATGGCTACACCTTC.